A single count supports the clone carrying this TCR beta chain. Its cognate antigen is unknown. The data were produced by immunoSEQ multiplex PCR, yet TCRdb's version contains in-frame clones alone and is incomplete. The data show approximately 200,000 clones, 72% seen once. The sample originates from a study of cytotoxic CD8 clonotypes in ibrutinib-treated CLL. On the study more broadly: The patients, over ten relapsed/refractory and under 16 treatment-naive, included around 17 who were IGHV unmutated. Findings and limits, study-wide: Private clonotypes, not public ones, expanded at ibrutinib response. The study found clonality rose at ibrutinib response, then fell toward baseline at progression.

The CDR3 consists of 15 residues. Trimming stripped 0 bases from V and 0 bases from J, with 7 bases between. In germline, CDR1 is MNHNY, CDR2 SVGAGI (reference sequence). The V and J genes are TRBV6-6 and TRBJ2-3; D ambiguous. The receptor was isolated from a human donor with chronic lymphocytic leukemia. Sequenced material: PBMCs, taken after 24 months of ibrutinib treatment. CDR3 sequence: CASSYSSSSTDTQYF. CDR3 sequence (DNA): TGTGCCAGCAGTTACTCGAGCTCTAGCACAGATACGCAGTATTTT.